The 28 T cell receptor beta chains below come from one sample, sequenced in a study of blood T cell repertoires in COVID-19. TCRdb keeps only in-frame clones here, not all; method: immunoSEQ multiplex PCR. Of approximately 210,000 clones listed, 75% to 90% are singletons. Sample: peripheral blood. These receptors all come from a woman aged 70-85 years with active or convalescent COVID-19.

The chain combines TRBV5-4 with TRBJ2-3, with 11 bases that match TRBD2. The trim removed 3 bases at V and 4 bases at J, leaving 13 bases unmatched. Germline loops: CDR1 SGHNT, CDR2 YYREEE (reference sequence). This CDR3 has 18 residues. The CDR3 DNA follows: TGTGCCAGCAGCTGGGGTAGTCGGCTAGCGGGAGGTTCAGATACGCAGTATTTT. It is translated as CASSWGSRLAGGSDTQYF.

The chain recombines TRBV5-1 with TRBJ2-5, with TRBD1 matching 8 bases. The CDR3 length is 15 residues. Unmatched junction bases numbered 3, after V lost 2 bases and J lost 0 bases. CDR1 is SGHRS, CDR2 YFSETQ, per germline. The CDR3 sequence: CASSLQGGHQETQYF. DNA for the CDR3: TGCGCCAGCAGCTTACAGGGGGGCCACCAAGAGACCCAGTACTTC.

The rearrangement links TRBV19 to TRBJ1-2; 9 positions agree with TRBD1. The germline gives CDR1 LNHDA, CDR2 SQIVND (reference sequence). The length of the CDR3 is 13 residues. V dropped 6 bases and J dropped 10; count of bases not matched to a gene: 9. As DNA, the CDR3 is TGTGCCAGTAGGCCGGGGACAGGGATAAACTACACCTTC. This translates into CASRPGTGINYTF.

This rearrangement joins TRBV18 to TRBJ2-1; 9 bases agree with TRBD2. Germline V gives CDR1 KGHSH, CDR2 LQKENI. The CDR3 consists of 15 residues. Trimming cost V 3 bases and J 9 bases; bases outside gene matches: 9. The CDR3 reads CASSPAAGGPGEQFF. Here the CDR3 DNA reads TGTGCCAGCTCACCCGCTGCGGGGGGGCCCGGTGAGCAGTTCTTC.

The chain has TRBV5-1 and TRBJ2-7, with 9 bases matching TRBD2. The ends lost 5 bases at V and 4 bases at J; junction bases unmatched: 10. The germline V gene encodes CDR1 SGHRS and CDR2 YFSETQ. The CDR3 is 15 residues long. CDR3 in amino acids: CASRRTASGDYEQYF. CDR3 DNA: TGCGCCAGCAGACGGACGGCTAGCGGGGATTACGAGCAGTACTTC.

The rearrangement joins TRBV4-1 to TRBJ2-3, with 7 positions matching TRBD2. Trimming removed 6 bases from V and 6 bases from J; junction bases left unmatched: 9. Germline V CDR1 and CDR2: MGHRA, YSYEKL. CDR3 length: 14 residues. The CDR3 is CASSPITSADTQYF. CDR3 nucleotide sequence: TGCGCCAGCAGTCCCATAACTAGCGCTGATACGCAGTATTTT.

The V call is TRBV6-2 or TRBV6-3, the J call TRBJ1-4; unclear D gene. The CDR3 sequence is 16 residues long. Germline CDR1 is MNHEY and CDR2 is SVGEGT. The V gene lost 6 bases and the J gene lost 0 bases, with 14 bases spanning the gap. CDR3 residues: CASSPRHHSTNEKLFF. In nucleotides, the CDR3 is TGTGCCAGCAGCCCTCGACACCACTCAACTAATGAAAAACTGTTTTTT.

V gene TRBV5-4 combines with J gene TRBJ2-7; TRBD1 aligns across 7 bases. This CDR3 spans 15 amino acids. Germline V lookup: CDR1 SGHNT, CDR2 YYREEE (reference sequence). The V gene end was trimmed by 1 base and the J gene end by 1 base; junction bases not matched to a gene: 5. Here the CDR3 DNA reads TGTGCCAGCAGCTTGCCCGGGACAGAATCCTACGAGCAGTACTTC. Residues: CASSLPGTESYEQYF.

V and J are TRBV30 and TRBJ1-1; D ambiguous. V was clipped by 3 bases and J by 0 bases, with 5 bases between them. Germline V gene sequence: CDR1 GTSNPN, CDR2 SVGIG (reference sequence). The CDR3 is 12 amino acids. Here the CDR3 reads CAWSGMNTEAFF. The CDR3 bases are TGTGCCTGGAGCGGGATGAACACTGAAGCTTTCTTT.

The chain links TRBV5-3 to TRBJ1-2; TRBD1 matches 8 bases. TRBV5-3 is marked as an open reading frame, function uncertain. Germline trimming cut 6 bases from V and 5 bases from J; bases unmatched to any gene: 6. This CDR3 has 13 residues. This CDR3 reads CARTGGELYGYTF. Here the CDR3 DNA reads TGTGCCAGAACAGGGGGCGAATTGTATGGCTACACCTTC.

V usage is TRBV6-2 or TRBV6-3 and J usage is TRBJ1-2; D unresolved. Per the germline V gene, CDR1 is MNHEY and CDR2 is SVGEGT. Trimming left V 4 bases short and J 1 base short, with 7 bases between. The CDR3 has 13 amino acids. DNA for the CDR3: TGTGCCAGCAGTTTCCCGGTTAACTATGGCTACACCTTC. Its translation: CASSFPVNYGYTF.

V gene TRBV28 combines with J gene TRBJ1-3; D remains ambiguous. The V gene lost 9 bases and the J gene lost 0 bases, with 18 bases spanning the gap. CDR1 and CDR2 from the germline V gene are MDHEN and SYDVKM. This CDR3 region has 16 residues. The CDR3 bases are TGTGCCAGTGGCCGCCCAACTAGTTCCTCTGGAAACACCATATATTTT. Its protein is CASGRPTSSSGNTIYF.

The chain combines TRBV6-6 with TRBJ1-6; D is unclear. The CDR3 consists of 14 residues. V dropped 4 bases and J dropped 4 bases, with 8 bases sitting between them. Per germline, CDR1 MNHNY and CDR2 SVGAGI (reference sequence). CDR3 amino acids: CASSLDGYNSPLHF. As DNA, the CDR3 is TGTGCCAGCAGTTTAGACGGGTATAATTCACCCCTCCACTTT.

The gene calls are TRBV30 and TRBJ1-3, with D hard to call. Germline V gene lookup returns CDR1 GTSNPN and CDR2 SVGIG (reference sequence). CDR3 length equals 14 residues. Trimming pared 0 bases from V and 0 bases from J, leaving 6 bases between. The CDR3 region has the DNA TGTGCCTGGAGTGTACGGAGCTCTGGAAACACCATATATTTT. It yields the protein CAWSVRSSGNTIYF.

The chain carries TRBV2 and TRBJ2-3, with 13 bases identical to TRBD2. V was clipped by 8 bases and J by 3 bases; unmatched bases: 2. The CDR3 is 14 amino acids. Germline assignment: CDR1 SNHLY and CDR2 FYNNEI. As DNA, the CDR3 is TGTGCCAGCGGGACTAGCGGGATAACAGATACGCAGTATTTT. It encodes CASGTSGITDTQYF.

The count of this clone is one. The genes are TRBV2 and TRBJ2-5; the match to TRBD2 covers 12 bases. Germline trimming cut 7 bases from V and 4 bases from J; bases unmatched to any gene: 7. CDR3 size: 15 residues. Germline CDR1 and CDR2: SNHLY and FYNNEI. The CDR3 bases are TGTGCCAGCACCGTCGGACTAGCGGGAATAGAGACCCAGTACTTC. Protein: CASTVGLAGIETQYF.

Notes on this clone: Within the sample, other DNA sequences also encode this same CDR3. V usage is TRBV5-1 and J usage is TRBJ2-7, with 11 bases lining up with TRBD1. This CDR3 has 14 amino acids. CDR1 is SGHRS and CDR2 is YFSETQ in the germline V gene. V trimming: 3 bases; J trimming: 3 bases; junction bases outside the gene matches: 2. This CDR3 reads CASSSGTGGYEQYF. The CDR3 nucleotides are TGCGCCAGCAGCTCAGGGACAGGGGGCTACGAGCAGTACTTC.

The V call is TRBV12-3 or TRBV12-4, the J call TRBJ2-3; 10 bases line up with TRBD1. The CDR3 runs 13 residues. V gave up 6 bases and J gave up 4 bases; unmatched junction bases: 1. CDR3 nucleotide sequence: TGTGCCAGCAGGGGACAGGGGTCAGATACGCAGTATTTT. This gives the protein CASRGQGSDTQYF.

The chain has TRBV4-3 and TRBJ2-2, with TRBD1 matching over 10 bases. The V and J ends lost 0 bases and 6 bases, in that order; junction bases with no gene match: 7. The CDR3 consists of 17 residues. CDR1 and CDR2 from the germline V gene are LGHNA and YSLEER. DNA for the CDR3: TGCGCCAGCAGCCAAGATCTTTTTGGGACAGGGGCCGGGGAGCTGTTTTTT. Protein product: CASSQDLFGTGAGELFF.

V usage is TRBV6-5 and J usage is TRBJ1-2, with TRBD1 matching over 7 bases. The junction had 5 bases not matched to a gene; V was cut back by 2 bases and J by 2 bases. The CDR3 is made up of 15 amino acids. CDR1 and CDR2 from the germline V gene are MNHEY and SVGAGI. CDR3 in amino acids: CASSYAPGQNYGYTF. DNA of the CDR3: TGTGCCAGCAGTTACGCCCCGGGACAGAACTATGGCTACACCTTC.

CDR3 nucleotides: TGTGCCAGCGCGGGACAGTCATCCTACGAGCAGTACTTC. Amino acids: CASAGQSSYEQYF. The J gene is TRBJ2-7, the V gene TRBV9; D is perhaps TRBD1 (7 bases). The ends were cut back, 7 bases at V and 1 base at J, with 12 bases in the middle. The CDR3 runs to 13 residues. CDR1 is SGDLS and CDR2 is YYNGEE in the germline V gene.

The chain has TRBV5-1 and TRBJ2-5; 10 bases are a match to TRBD2. The germline CDR1 and CDR2 sequences are SGHRS and YFSETQ. The CDR3 is 16 amino acids. After removal of 0 bases from V and 2 bases from J, the junction contained 4 bases not matched to a gene. CDR3 region: CASSLGPAGGQETQYF. In DNA, the CDR3 is TGCGCCAGCAGCTTGGGCCCAGCGGGAGGGCAAGAGACCCAGTACTTC.

The chain uses TRBV27 and TRBJ2-5; 12 bases are a match to TRBD2. This CDR3 is built from 15 residues. CDR1 MNHEY and CDR2 SMNVEV come from the germline V gene (reference sequence). With 5 bases clipped from V and 10 bases from J, the junction kept 11 bases outside the gene matches. The CDR3 sequence is CASSRLAGAKGDQYF. The CDR3 DNA is TGTGCCAGCAGTCGACTAGCGGGGGCGAAAGGGGACCAGTACTTC.

V is TRBV28 and J is TRBJ2-4, with TRBD1 matching over 7 bases. The CDR3 spans 17 residues. CDR1 MDHEN and CDR2 SYDVKM come from the germline V gene. V gave up 3 bases and J gave up 8 bases; unmatched junction bases: 16. DNA for the CDR3: TGTGCCAGCAGTTTGGGGCGACAGGGCCCGGTAGGTCACATTCAGTACTTC. Its translation is CASSLGRQGPVGHIQYF.

The chain combines TRBV7-2 with TRBJ2-3, with 11 bases fitting TRBD2. Trimming removed 10 bases from V and 7 bases from J; junction bases left unmatched: 13. Germline lookup yields CDR1 SGHTA and CDR2 FQGNSA. The CDR3 spans 15 residues. CDR3 in DNA: TGTGCCATCCTGGCCTTAGCGGGGGGGGCGAATACGCAGTATTTT. Translating it yields CAILALAGGANTQYF.

J is TRBJ1-2 and V is TRBV20-1; the D is unclear. This CDR3 comprises 14 residues. With 3 bases removed from V and 2 bases from J, the gap between germline ends came to 13 bases. Germline CDR1 and CDR2: DFQATT and SNEGSKA (reference sequence). The CDR3 spells CSASESFLNYGYTF. The DNA of the CDR3 is TGCAGTGCTAGTGAGTCCTTTCTAAACTATGGCTACACCTTC.

The chain joins TRBV1 to TRBJ2-5; no DNA check was done on the table's D call, TRBD2. TRBV1 is labeled a pseudogene. This CDR3 has 17 residues. The chain's CDR3 is CTSSQELAGTRKETQYF. The DNA of the CDR3 is TGCACCAGCAGCCAAGAACTAGCGGGGACCCGGAAAGAGACCCAGTACTTC.

Only a few counts were recorded for this clone. The rearrangement joins TRBV18 to TRBJ1-3; a possible D gene is TRBD1 (5 bases). The length of the CDR3 is 15 residues. V lost 6 bases and J 1 base, leaving 13 bases between the germline ends. Germline V gene sequence: CDR1 KGHSH, CDR2 LQKENI. DNA for the CDR3: TGTGCCAGCTCCCCCATTTGGACATCTGGAAACACCATATATTTT. Protein product: CASSPIWTSGNTIYF.